The entry that follows covers one T cell receptor beta chain sequence. Its cognate antigen is unknown. This sample is part of a study of T cell responses to AZD1222 COVID-19 vaccine. Germline CDR1 reads SGHTA; CDR2 reads FQGNSA. V was cut by 5 bases and J by 4 bases, with 16 bases left in between. This CDR3 is built from 15 residues. Some clones are missing from TCRdb's copy, which holds only in-frame ones; the method was immunoSEQ multiplex PCR. The repertoire includes 150,000 or so clones, about 91% of them detected once, and 2.3% sits in the top ten. Findings and limits, study-wide: Dominant at 160-218 and 743-854, vaccine-associated CD4 TCRs also spanned spike. Just a handful of people given AZD1222 tested seropositive at baseline.

This TCR derives from an adult in good health. The input for sequencing was peripheral blood, taken on day 0 of AZD1222 vaccination. The chain links TRBV7-2 to TRBJ2-3, with D possibly being TRBD1 (6 bases). CDR3 nucleotides: TGTGCCAGCAGCCCAACAGGGCACACATCAGATACGCAGTATTTT. This gives the protein CASSPTGHTSDTQYF.